These 30 T cell receptor beta chains were all obtained from the same sample, sequenced in a study of blood T cells in healthy people across ages. For the second PCR, which ran for roughly 7 to 11 cycles, a sample-barcoded 5' primer and a J-beta primer mix were used. TCRdb re-called the 5' RACE reads with MiXCR, one entry per CDR3 protein. Of 1.5 million or so distinct CDR3 sequences listed, less than 45% are singletons. The sequencing sample was made of blood. These receptors were collected from a young woman in good health.

The chain links TRBV29-1 to TRBJ2-3; D not certain. V gave up 3 bases and J gave up 3 bases, with 7 bases separating them. This CDR3 spans 12 amino acids. The V gene's germline CDR1 is SQVTM and CDR2 ANQGSEA. In nucleotides, the CDR3 is TGCAGCGTTGAGCCAGGAACAGATACGCAGTATTTT. Protein product: CSVEPGTDTQYF.

The chain uses TRBV6-2 or TRBV6-3 and TRBJ2-5; 12 bases are shared with TRBD2. Near its end, the DNA agrees better with TRBJ2-7, so the J call may be wrong. The germline gives CDR1 MNHEY, CDR2 SVGEGT. The CDR3 loop spans 15 amino acids. CDR3 protein: CASSQATSGGDEQYF. The CDR3 DNA sequence: TGTGCCAGCAGCCAGGCGACTAGCGGGGGAGACGAGCAGTACTTC.

The chain is built from TRBV20-1 and TRBJ1-2; D may be TRBD1 (5 bases). With 3 bases removed from V and 2 bases from J, the gap between germline ends came to 10 bases. The germline V gene encodes CDR1 DFQATT and CDR2 SNEGSKA (reference sequence). The CDR3 covers 13 residues. CDR3 in DNA: TGCAGTGCTAGTTTAAGACAGAACTATGGCTACACCTTC. Amino acids: CSASLRQNYGYTF.

V usage is TRBV7-3 and J usage is TRBJ2-3; TRBD2 matches 7 bases. CDR3 size: 14 residues. Trimming cost V 5 bases and J 4 bases; bases outside gene matches: 6. Looked up from germline, CDR1 is SGHTA and CDR2 is FQGTGA. The CDR3 is CASSPAGRADTQYF. DNA of the CDR3: TGTGCCAGCAGCCCAGCGGGAAGGGCAGATACGCAGTATTTT.

This clonotype appeared many times. The chain links TRBV29-1 to TRBJ2-4, with a weak D call TRBD2 (5 bases). Per germline, CDR1 SQVTM and CDR2 ANQGSEA. The CDR3 extends over 15 amino acids. The V end was cut by 0 bases, the J end by 3 bases, with 12 bases between. CDR3 in amino acids: CSVEDPSEGKNIQYF. The CDR3 DNA reads TGCAGCGTTGAAGACCCCTCTGAGGGCAAAAACATTCAGTACTTC.

V is TRBV10-3 and J is TRBJ2-7, with TRBD1 as a possible D gene (6 bases). CDR1 and CDR2 (germline): ENHRY, SYGVKD. The CDR3 sequence is 16 residues long. The V end was cut by 3 bases, the J end by 4 bases, with 19 bases between. Here the CDR3 reads CAISDGDTGTPYEQYF. The CDR3 DNA sequence: TGTGCCATCAGTGATGGGGATACAGGGACACCTTACGAGCAGTACTTC.

The chain has TRBV29-1 and TRBJ2-7; weak D call: TRBD2 (8 bases). The V end lost 0 bases, the J end lost 7 bases, and 19 bases lay between the germline ends. The CDR3 is 15 amino acids. The germline V gene encodes CDR1 SQVTM and CDR2 ANQGSEA. The chain's CDR3 is CSVEDPGLGGNEQYF. CDR3 DNA sequence: TGCAGCGTTGAAGATCCGGGACTAGGGGGCAATGAGCAGTACTTC.

This clonotype has only a few counts. This rearrangement joins TRBV15 to TRBJ1-4, with D unresolved. CDR3 length: 12 residues. V lost 6 bases and J 7 bases, leaving 9 bases between the germline ends. CDR1 is LNHNV, CDR2 YYDKDF, per germline (reference sequence). CDR3 sequence: CATSGVREKLFF. CDR3 bases: TGTGCCACCAGTGGGGTCCGTGAAAAACTGTTTTTT.

The V and J genes are TRBV27 and TRBJ2-1; no reliable D call. V was trimmed by 5 bases and J by 8 bases, leaving 13 bases between them. Germline CDR1 MNHEY, CDR2 SMNVEV (reference sequence). The CDR3 is 13 amino acids. The DNA for the CDR3 is TGTGCCAGCAGTCTGGCTAGTTATTATGAGCAGTTCTTC. Its protein is CASSLASYYEQFF.

There are a few counts of this clonotype. This chain connects TRBV7-9 to TRBJ2-7; 11 nucleotides agree with TRBD1. CDR1 and CDR2 (germline): SEHNR, FQNEAQ (reference sequence). This CDR3 region has 17 residues. The ends lost 3 bases at V and 5 bases at J; junction bases unmatched: 12. The chain's CDR3 is CASSFPRPGQGVNEQYF. In nucleotides, the CDR3 is TGTGCCAGCAGCTTCCCTAGACCGGGACAGGGGGTAAACGAGCAGTACTTC.

The chain carries TRBV10-3 and TRBJ1-5, with 7 bases identical to TRBD1. V gave up 9 bases and J gave up 0 bases; unmatched junction bases: 2. The CDR3 covers 13 residues. Looked up from germline, CDR1 is ENHRY and CDR2 is SYGVKD. CDR3 amino acids: CAIGTVSNQPQHF. In DNA, the CDR3 is TGTGCCATAGGGACAGTTAGCAATCAGCCCCAGCATTTT.

The J gene is TRBJ1-4, the V gene TRBV7-2, with a weak D call TRBD1 (5 bases). V was shortened by 1 base and J by 7 bases, with 13 bases between the two germline ends. The CDR3 contains 15 residues. Germline CDR1 SGHTA, CDR2 FQGNSA. CDR3 DNA sequence: TGTGCCAGCAGCTTAGATGGGACGAGGGGTGAAAAACTGTTTTTT. It specifies CASSLDGTRGEKLFF.

The genes are TRBV28 and TRBJ1-2; TRBD1 agrees at 8 bases. CDR1 and CDR2 (germline): MDHEN, SYDVKM. V dropped 0 bases and J dropped 4; count of bases not matched to a gene: 7. The CDR3 covers 16 residues. CDR3 loop: CASSLWDGQGLYGYTF. CDR3 DNA: TGTGCCAGCAGTTTATGGGATGGACAGGGCCTCTATGGCTACACCTTC.

There are a few counts of this clonotype. This sequence joins TRBV24-1 and TRBJ2-1; the D gene is possibly TRBD1 (6 bases). Germline CDR1 is KGHDR and CDR2 is SFDVKD. V was trimmed by 3 bases and J by 4 bases, leaving 6 bases between them. This CDR3 has 13 residues. CDR3 loop: CATSDGQYNEQFF. In DNA form, the CDR3 reads TGTGCCACCAGTGATGGACAGTACAATGAGCAGTTCTTC.

This chain links TRBV10-3 with TRBJ1-2; weak D call: TRBD1 (5 bases). Germline-derived CDR1 and CDR2 are ENHRY and SYGVKD. Trimming removed 7 bases at V and 0 bases at J, with 12 bases between. The CDR3 has 14 amino acids. CDR3 sequence reads: CAIMTGRANYGYTF. CDR3 sequence (DNA): TGTGCCATCATGACGGGGCGAGCTAACTATGGCTACACCTTC.

This clonotype has a handful of counts. The chain links TRBV11-2 to TRBJ2-2; tentative D call: TRBD2 (5 bases). Trimming removed 1 base from V and 0 bases from J, with 9 bases in between. This CDR3 comprises 16 residues. Per germline, CDR1 SGHAT and CDR2 FQNNGV. CDR3 in DNA: TGTGCCAGCAGCTTAGCATGGGGAGCGAACACCGGGGAGCTGTTTTTT. The encoded protein is CASSLAWGANTGELFF.

The V gene is TRBV6-2 or TRBV6-3, the J gene TRBJ1-5, with D hard to call. Germline V lookup: CDR1 MNHEY, CDR2 SVGEGT. Trimming left V 0 bases short and J 1 base short, with 7 bases between. This CDR3 contains 15 residues. DNA for the CDR3: TGTGCCAGCAGTTACTCGACACGAAGCAATCAGCCCCAGCATTTT. Protein: CASSYSTRSNQPQHF.

The rearrangement uses TRBV4-3 and TRBJ2-3; TRBD2 aligns across 11 bases. The ends lost 4 bases at V and 5 bases at J; junction bases unmatched: 8. The V gene's germline CDR1 is LGHNA and CDR2 YSLEER. The CDR3 has 16 residues. The CDR3 sequence: CASSPLTSGKGDTQYF. The CDR3 DNA follows: TGCGCCAGCAGCCCCTTGACTAGCGGGAAGGGAGATACGCAGTATTTT.

The sample holds a few counts of this clonotype. The chain joins TRBV6-2 or TRBV6-3 to TRBJ2-5; D possibly corresponds to TRBD2 (5 bases). The J call is doubtful: the DNA matches TRBJ2-7 better. Germline V gene sequence: CDR1 MNHEY, CDR2 SVGEGT. The CDR3 contains 18 residues. The CDR3 DNA is TGTGCCAGCAGTTACTCGTCGGAGGTTTCCGGTATGAAGAACGAGCAGTACTTC. It yields the protein CASSYSSEVSGMKNEQYF.

This chain joins TRBV5-1 and TRBJ2-5; a weak D match, TRBD1 (5 bases). Trimming pared 6 bases from V and 2 bases from J, leaving 14 bases between. CDR1 SGHRS and CDR2 YFSETQ come from the germline V gene. This CDR3 has 14 residues. CDR3 protein: CASTWQGLQETQYF. DNA of the CDR3: TGCGCCAGCACGTGGCAGGGCCTACAAGAGACCCAGTACTTC.

This clonotype was counted ten times or more. The chain carries TRBV29-1 and TRBJ2-1; 9 positions agree with TRBD1. CDR1 is SQVTM and CDR2 is ANQGSEA in the germline V gene. The CDR3 has 10 amino acids. V shed 5 bases and J 14 bases; nucleotides not matched to a gene: 4. The CDR3 bases are TGCAGCGTTCTCCGGGACAGGGAGTTCTTC. It specifies CSVLRDREFF.

The chain is built from TRBV9 and TRBJ2-2; D remains ambiguous. This CDR3 is 17 amino acids long. CDR1 is SGDLS and CDR2 is YYNGEE in the germline V gene. The V end lost 0 bases, the J end lost 0 bases, and 12 bases lay between the germline ends. CDR3 bases: TGTGCCAGCAGCGTAGGACGCGGCCTTGCGAACACCGGGGAGCTGTTTTTT. It codes for CASSVGRGLANTGELFF.

This chain uses TRBV11-2 with TRBJ2-1; possible D gene TRBD2, 5 bases. The CDR3 extends over 15 amino acids. Per the germline V gene, CDR1 is SGHAT and CDR2 is FQNNGV. V was pared by 3 bases and J by 5 bases, with 14 bases between. DNA for the CDR3: TGTGCCAGCAGCTTCTGGACTGTTGCCAACAATGAGCAGTTCTTC. This sequence encodes CASSFWTVANNEQFF. Full variable domain (outside the CDR3, taken from reference TRBV11-2 and TRBJ2-1): EAGVAQSPRYKIIEKRQSVAFWCNPISGHATLYWYQQILGQGPKLLIQFQNNGVVDDSQLPKDRFSAERLKGVDSTLKIQPAKLEDSAVYLCASSFWTVANNEQFFGPGTRLTVL.

This clonotype was counted only a few times. The chain has TRBV11-2 and TRBJ2-7; D possibly matches TRBD1 or TRBD2 (6 bases each). CDR1 SGHAT and CDR2 FQNNGV come from the germline V gene. V was clipped by 2 bases and J by 1 base, with 12 bases between them. This CDR3 has 15 residues. The CDR3 region has the DNA TGTGCCAGCAGCTTAAGAGAGGGGGGATCCTACGAGCAGTACTTC. Protein: CASSLREGGSYEQYF.

This clonotype was observed once. The genes are TRBV20-1 and TRBJ2-1; TRBD1 agrees at 10 bases. V shed 7 bases, J shed 13 bases, and the junction held 10 bases outside the gene matches. The germline V gene encodes CDR1 DFQATT and CDR2 SNEGSKA (reference sequence). The CDR3 contains 12 residues. CDR3 residues: CSGTGGSETQFF. The CDR3 DNA reads TGCAGTGGGACAGGGGGTTCCGAGACCCAGTTCTTC.

J is TRBJ2-4 and V is TRBV20-1; the D gene is possibly TRBD2 (5 bases). Per germline, CDR1 DFQATT and CDR2 SNEGSKA (reference sequence). Trimming removed 3 bases from V and 13 bases from J, with 19 bases in between. The CDR3 sequence is 13 residues long. This chain's CDR3 is CSASAGYYNEQYF. CDR3 nucleotide sequence: TGCAGTGCTAGTGCGGGCTACTACAATGAGCAGTACTTC.

CDR3 residues: CASSWTGDHNEQFF. The CDR3 DNA reads as TGTGCCAGCAGCTGGACTGGCGACCACAATGAGCAGTTCTTC. This chain joins TRBV2 and TRBJ2-1; possible D gene TRBD2, 5 bases. Trimming shortened V by 6 bases and J by 5 bases, and 14 bases separated the two germline ends. Germline V gene data show CDR1 as SNHLY and CDR2 as FYNNEI. The CDR3 is 14 residues long.

The chain has TRBV12-3 or TRBV12-4 and TRBJ2-1; D remains unclear. Trimming removed 2 bases at V and 1 base at J, with 9 bases between. The CDR3 sequence is 15 residues long. Here the CDR3 reads CASSLPWASYNEQFF. CDR3 in DNA: TGTGCCAGCAGTTTACCCTGGGCGTCCTACAATGAGCAGTTCTTC.

The genes are TRBV11-2 and TRBJ2-5, with D possibly being TRBD1 (5 bases). CDR1 and CDR2 (germline): SGHAT, FQNNGV. The CDR3 is made up of 16 amino acids. The germline V and J ends were trimmed by 5 bases and 2 bases, with 18 bases remaining between them. The CDR3 bases are TGTGCCAGCAGCCCTACCGTCGGACAACCACAAGAGACCCAGTACTTC. Translation gives CASSPTVGQPQETQYF.

The chain carries TRBV11-2 and TRBJ2-3, with a possible D match to TRBD2 (6 bases). In germline, CDR1 is SGHAT, CDR2 FQNNGV. The CDR3 length is 20 residues. The V end lost 1 base, the J end lost 0 bases, and 23 bases lay between the germline ends. The CDR3 protein is CASSLGPNVGGASSTDTQYF. For the CDR3, the DNA is TGTGCCAGCAGCTTAGGACCCAATGTGGGCGGGGCATCTAGCACAGATACGCAGTATTTT.